This note documents a single T cell receptor beta chain sequence. Its target is not known. Sequencing used immunoSEQ multiplex PCR; TCRdb keeps in-frame clones, though not all of them. The sample lists around 26,000 clones; 75% to 90% were seen once. The data are from a study of stem cell transplantation in POMP-related autoinflammatory disease. Across the whole study: Impaired MHC class I-dependent CD8+ differentiation was hypothesized from defective thymoproteasomes.

Germline lookup yields CDR1 MGHDK and CDR2 SYGVNS. The V gene lost 5 bases and the J gene lost 3 bases, with 10 bases spanning the gap. This CDR3 contains 13 residues. PRAID combined immunodeficiency and autoinflammation. General observations from the study: Unique TRB V-J gene pairings were limited in number in patients with PRAID. PRAID patients trended toward lower TRB diversity and higher clonality in all analyzed T-cell subsets.

The clonotype was recovered from a human donor with POMP-related autoinflammation and immune dysregulation (PRAID). Sequencing used CD4+ T cells from PBMCs, obtained before stem cell transplantation. The genes are TRBV25-1 and TRBJ1-2; D might be TRBD1 (5 bases). This CDR3 is CASSTRGHYGYTF. The DNA of the CDR3 is TGTGCCAGCAGTACCCGGGGACACTATGGCTACACCTTC.